Listed below are T cell receptor beta chains from one sample, sequenced in a study of blood T cell repertoires in COVID-19. The protocol was immunoSEQ multiplex PCR, while the TCRdb copy is restricted to in-frame clones and leaves out a portion. The top ten clones hold 7.9% of a sample with about 120,000 clones, 70% to 80% of them seen once. Sequenced material: peripheral blood. These receptor sequences come from a human donor in a cohort sampled during active COVID-19. CDR3s include the opening cysteine and the closing phenylalanine or tryptophan. D genes are given only for firm matches. Expanded clones get a size class; other rows say once, few or many, or leave the size out.

D gene | J gene | clone size | V gene | CDR3 DNA | CDR3 protein
. | TRBJ1-4 | . | TRBV5-1 | TGCGCCAGCAGCTTGGGGGGGCGTAATGAAAAACTGTTTTTT | CASSLGGRNEKLFF
TRBD1 | TRBJ1-1 | . | TRBV27 | TGTGCCAGCAGTTTCGACAGGGGCACTGAAGCTTTCTTT | CASSFDRGTEAFF
TRBD1 | TRBJ2-7 | . | TRBV27 | TGTGCCAGCAGTCTGACAGGGCTAAATATCTACGAGCAGTACTTC | CASSLTGLNIYEQYF
. | TRBJ1-1 | . | TRBV6-5 | TGTGCCAGCAGATATCGGGGAGGGACTGAAGCTTTCTTT | CASRYRGGTEAFF
. | TRBJ2-7 | . | TRBV10-3 | TGTGCCATCAGTGAGACAGACTCCTACGAGCAGTACTTC | CAISETDSYEQYF
TRBD1 | TRBJ1-1 | . | TRBV28 | TGTGCCAGCAGCCGGACAGGGACTGAAGCTTTCTTT | CASSRTGTEAFF
. | TRBJ1-2 | . | TRBV6-1 | TGTGCCAGCAGTGAAGATGCCACCTACCTCCTCTATGGCTACACCTTC | CASSEDATYLLYGYTF
TRBD1 | TRBJ1-2 | . | TRBV5-1 | TGCGCCAGCAGCTCCCTTGAGACAGGGGGCGGCTACACCTTC | CASSSLETGGGYTF
TRBD1 | TRBJ2-7 | . | TRBV13 | TGTGCCAGCAGCTCTGGGGACAGCGACTCCTACGAGCAGTACTTC | CASSSGDSDSYEQYF
TRBD1 | TRBJ2-7 | . | TRBV3-1/TRBV3-2 | TGTGCCAGCAGTCCAGGGGGCGCGGGCGAGCAGTACTTC | CASSPGGAGEQYF
. | TRBJ2-7 | . | TRBV21-1 | TGTGCCAGCAGCAAAGAGGCGGAGTACGAGCAGTACTTC | CASSKEAEYEQYF
. | TRBJ1-2 | . | TRBV5-1 | TGCGCCAGCAGCTTGAACGGGGGTCAAGTCGGCTACACCTTC | CASSLNGGQVGYTF
. | TRBJ1-5 | few | TRBV19 | TGTGCCAGTAGCGATCACAGGGATCAGCCCCAGCATTTT | CASSDHRDQPQHF
TRBD1 | TRBJ1-4 | . | TRBV2 | TGTGCCAGCAGTGACCGACAGGGAGTCGGTGAAAAACTGTTTTTT | CASSDRQGVGEKLFF
TRBD1 | TRBJ1-1 | . | TRBV19 | TGTGCCAGTACCAACCAGGGGGGAGAGGCCATGAACACTGAAGCTTTCTTT | CASTNQGGEAMNTEAFF
. | TRBJ2-7 | . | TRBV24-1 | TGTGCCACCAGTGATTCTAACAAACATCGGGAAGACTACGAGCAGTACTTC | CATSDSNKHREDYEQYF
. | TRBJ2-7 | . | TRBV2 | TGTGCCAGCAGGCCCCGGGACTACGAGCAGTACTTC | CASRPRDYEQYF
. | TRBJ1-3 | . | TRBV27 | TGTGCCAGCAGTTTATACGGGAACTCTGGAAACACCATATATTTT | CASSLYGNSGNTIYF
TRBD2 | TRBJ2-1 | . | TRBV7-7 | TGTGCTAGCAGCCCGGGACTAGCGGTTTTTGAGCAGTTCTTC | CASSPGLAVFEQFF
TRBD2 | TRBJ2-7 | . | TRBV13 | TGTGCCAGCAGCCCGGGACTAGTCAGTGGGGCGTTGAACTTC | CASSPGLVSGALNF
. | TRBJ2-7 | . | TRBV12-3/TRBV12-4 | TGTGCCAGCAGCACGGTCAACGAGCAGTACTTC | CASSTVNEQYF
TRBD2 | TRBJ2-7 | . | TRBV13 | TGTGCCAGCAGCTCCAGGGATAGCGGGGGGGCCGGGCAGTACTTC | CASSSRDSGGAGQYF
. | TRBJ1-1 | . | TRBV9 | TGTGCCAGCAGCGTAGACGGGGGAGTCACTGAAGCTTTCTTT | CASSVDGGVTEAFF
TRBD1 | TRBJ2-2 | once | TRBV7-6 | TGTGCCAGCAGCCCCCGGACAGGGGGCCCCGGGGAGCTGTTTTTT | CASSPRTGGPGELFF
. | TRBJ1-1 | . | TRBV12-2 | TGTGCAAGTCGCTTAGGAGGGGGAACTGAAGCTTTCTTT | CASRLGGGTEAFF
. | TRBJ2-2 | . | TRBV19 | TGTGCCAGTAGTATCATCCAGAACACCGGGGAGCTGTTTTTT | CASSIIQNTGELFF
TRBD2 | TRBJ2-7 | many | TRBV7-6 | TGTGCCAGCAGCTTAGGGCCCCCGACTAGCGCGAGGGAGCAGTACTTC | CASSLGPPTSAREQYF
. | TRBJ2-7 | . | TRBV10-2 | TGCGCCAGCAGTGAGACAAGCTCCTACGAGCAGTACTTC | CASSETSSYEQYF